Described below is a single T cell receptor beta chain sequence and its context. Its target is unknown. Depth targeted 1 in 200,000 to 1 in 1 million T cells, averaging 10x coverage per clonotype. TCRdb keeps only in-frame clones here, not all; method: immunoSEQ multiplex PCR. The sample shows roughly 300,000 clones, 60% to 80% of them seen only once. This sample was included in a study of cytotoxic CD8 clonotypes in ibrutinib-treated CLL. The study's findings and limits: Starting clonality was above that of age-matched healthy donors and tracked circulating CD8+ T-cell counts.

Per the germline V gene, CDR1 is SQVTM and CDR2 is ANQGSEA. V was cut by 1 base and J by 2 bases, with 9 bases left in between. This CDR3 comprises 13 residues. Specimen: PBMCs, collected at disease progression, from a patient treated with ibrutinib. V usage is TRBV29-1 and J usage is TRBJ2-7; D is unclear. The source is a human donor with chronic lymphocytic leukemia. CDR3 protein: CSVEVKATYEQYF. DNA of the CDR3: TGCAGCGTTGAAGTGAAGGCTACCTACGAGCAGTACTTC.